The 24 T cell receptor beta chains below come from one sample, sequenced in a study of T cell responses to AZD1222 COVID-19 vaccine. The assay was immunoSEQ multiplex PCR, and TCRdb's table has in-frame clones only and misses some. Found here are 60,000 to 65,000 clones, about 70% of them singletons; the top ten hold more than 13%. The specimen comprised peripheral blood, sampled on day 0 of AZD1222 vaccination. The receptors here all came from an adult in good health.

This clone appeared a single time. The V gene is TRBV4-3, the J gene TRBJ1-2; D not resolved. Germline-derived CDR1 and CDR2 are LGHNA and YSLEER. The CDR3 has 14 amino acids. V dropped 4 bases and J dropped 3 bases, with 12 bases sitting between them. CDR3 nucleotides: TGCGCCAGCAGCCGAGAGGTGGGAGACTATGGCTACACCTTC. This gives the protein CASSREVGDYGYTF.

V is TRBV4-1 and J is TRBJ1-1, with 10 bases fitting TRBD1. V lost 4 bases and J lost 3; bases outside the gene matches: 11. The CDR3 loop spans 17 amino acids. Germline CDR1 MGHRA, CDR2 YSYEKL. The CDR3 here is CASSLTRDRGGYTEAFF. CDR3 DNA: TGCGCCAGCAGCCTTACCCGGGACAGGGGCGGTTACACTGAAGCTTTCTTT.

The chain links TRBV29-1 to TRBJ1-2; 7 positions match TRBD1. The trim removed 7 bases at V and 8 bases at J, leaving 10 bases unmatched. The CDR3 consists of 12 residues. Germline V gives CDR1 SQVTM, CDR2 ANQGSEA. The CDR3 is CSAQDRDNGYTF. Here the CDR3 DNA reads TGCAGCGCCCAAGACAGGGATAACGGCTACACCTTC.

The chain's CDR3 is CASSTTGGSNQPQHF. In nucleotides, the CDR3 is TGTGCCAGTAGTACGACAGGGGGTAGCAATCAGCCCCAGCATTTT. The rearrangement joins TRBV19 to TRBJ1-5; the match to TRBD1 covers 9 bases. V lost 4 bases to trimming and J lost 0 bases; unmatched junction nucleotides: 1. The length of the CDR3 is 15 residues. Germline loops: CDR1 LNHDA, CDR2 SQIVND (reference sequence).

This clone was seen more than once but under ten times. The chain uses TRBV29-1 and TRBJ2-7, with D unclear. The CDR3 runs to 13 residues. With 3 bases removed from V and 0 bases from J, the gap between germline ends came to 9 bases. Germline CDR1 is SQVTM and CDR2 is ANQGSEA. The CDR3 loop reads CSVEGLNSYEQYF. The CDR3, as DNA: TGCAGCGTTGAGGGTCTAAACTCCTACGAGCAGTACTTC.

J is TRBJ1-6 and V is TRBV10-3; D gene ambiguous. The CDR3 consists of 16 residues. Germline-derived CDR1 and CDR2 are ENHRY and SYGVKD. V was clipped by 1 base and J by 5 bases, with 12 bases between them. The CDR3 loop reads CAISEFSGKDNSPLHF. The CDR3 nucleotides are TGTGCCATCAGTGAGTTTAGCGGCAAGGATAATTCACCCCTCCACTTT.

The gene calls are TRBV27 and TRBJ2-3, with D uncertain. This CDR3 comprises 13 residues. Trimming pared 4 bases from V and 2 bases from J, leaving 7 bases between. The germline V gene encodes CDR1 MNHEY and CDR2 SMNVEV (reference sequence). The CDR3: CASSYKVTDTQYF. CDR3 DNA: TGTGCCAGCAGTTACAAGGTCACAGATACGCAGTATTTT.

V gene TRBV9 combines with J gene TRBJ1-2; D remains ambiguous. Trimming took 4 bases from V and 7 from J, leaving 11 bases between them. The CDR3 runs to 12 residues. The V gene's germline CDR1 is SGDLS and CDR2 YYNGEE. CDR3 DNA: TGTGCCAGCAGCCCGGGTATTGGTGGCTACACCTTC. Translating gives CASSPGIGGYTF.

The chain carries TRBV3-1 (or the pseudogene TRBV3-2) and TRBJ1-1; D unresolved. The CDR3 extends over 14 amino acids. V dropped 1 base and J dropped 8 bases, with 14 bases sitting between them. CDR1 is LGHDT, CDR2 YNNKEL, per germline (reference sequence). CDR3 DNA: TGTGCCAGCAGCCAAGGAAGTCGACTGGGGGAAGCTTTCTTT. Translating gives CASSQGSRLGEAFF.

The V gene is TRBV1, the J gene TRBJ2-2; TRBD2, the table's D call, lacks a check against the DNA. TRBV1 is classified as a pseudogene. The CDR3 covers 17 residues. Here the CDR3 DNA reads TGCACCAGCATCGGCCCCCCCGAGCGGGAGAACACCGGGGAGCTGTTTTTT. Translation: CTSIGPPERENTGELFF.

The chain has TRBV27 and TRBJ2-7; 11 bases agree with TRBD1. J lost 0 bases, V lost 6 bases, and 4 bases had no gene match. Germline CDR1 is MNHEY and CDR2 is SMNVEV (reference sequence). The CDR3 sequence is 15 residues long. Here the CDR3 DNA reads TGTGCCAGCAGCCCCGGGACAGGGGGCTCCTACGAGCAGTACTTC. Its protein is CASSPGTGGSYEQYF.

In its sample, this clone was seen a few times. The chain is built from TRBV7-2 and TRBJ1-4; D is perhaps TRBD1 (5 bases). Trimming cost V 5 bases and J 4 bases, with 14 bases left between them. The CDR3 has 15 residues. Germline lookup yields CDR1 SGHTA and CDR2 FQGNSA. The CDR3 DNA is TGTGCCAGCAGCCCCCCCGGGGCAGTTAATGAAAAACTGTTTTTT. Protein: CASSPPGAVNEKLFF.

This chain connects TRBV30 to TRBJ2-6; D gene ambiguous. The CDR3 loop spans 13 amino acids. In germline, CDR1 is GTSNPN, CDR2 SVGIG (reference sequence). V lost 3 bases and J 0 bases, leaving 3 bases between the germline ends. The CDR3: CAWRTSGANVLTF. CDR3 nucleotides: TGTGCCTGGAGGACCTCTGGGGCCAACGTCCTGACTTTC.

The chain uses TRBV15 and TRBJ2-7; unclear D gene. This CDR3 spans 15 amino acids. The V end was cut by 1 base, the J end by 2 bases, with 12 bases between. Germline V lookup: CDR1 LNHNV, CDR2 YYDKDF (reference sequence). The CDR3 nucleotides are TGTGCCACCAGCAGAGCGTACGGACGGACCTACGAGCAGTACTTC. This encodes CATSRAYGRTYEQYF.

This rearrangement joins TRBV4-3 to TRBJ1-5; no clear D. This CDR3 region has 13 residues. V lost 0 bases and J lost 7, with 7 bases in between. CDR1 is LGHNA and CDR2 is YSLEER in the germline V gene. This CDR3 is CASSQDRLQPQHF. The CDR3, as DNA: TGCGCCAGCAGCCAAGACAGGTTGCAGCCCCAGCATTTT.

The chain couples TRBV7-3 to TRBJ2-5; D possibly corresponds to TRBD2 (5 bases). The CDR3 is 14 amino acids. Germline CDR1 reads SGHTA; CDR2 reads FQGTGA. V shed 4 bases and J shed 4 bases, with 13 bases lying between them. The CDR3 sequence: CASSSTLGSETQYF. CDR3 sequence (DNA): TGTGCCAGCAGCTCGACACTAGGGTCAGAGACCCAGTACTTC.

The chain links TRBV7-9 to TRBJ1-1, with D maybe TRBD1 (5 bases). With 4 bases removed from V and 1 base from J, the gap between germline ends came to 10 bases. This CDR3 comprises 14 residues. CDR1 is SEHNR and CDR2 is FQNEAQ in the germline V gene (reference sequence). CDR3 bases: TGTGCCAGCAGCTCGGGACGGAGGAACACTGAAGCTTTCTTT. Translated: CASSSGRRNTEAFF.

The gene calls are TRBV27 and TRBJ1-4, with D perhaps matching TRBD1 (5 bases). Trimming shortened V by 5 bases and J by 8 bases, and 12 bases separated the two germline ends. This CDR3 is 13 amino acids long. Germline V gene sequence: CDR1 MNHEY, CDR2 SMNVEV (reference sequence). CDR3: CASSLWGEEKLFF. DNA of the CDR3: TGTGCCAGCAGTCTCTGGGGCGAAGAAAAACTGTTTTTT.

This clone appeared once. CDR3 amino acids: CASRDWGNTEAFF. CDR3 nucleotides: TGTGCCAGTCGTGACTGGGGTAACACTGAAGCTTTCTTT. The chain is built from TRBV19 and TRBJ1-1; D unresolved. The CDR3 has 13 amino acids. Trimming took off 8 bases at V and 2 bases at J, with 12 bases between the two ends. The germline gives CDR1 LNHDA, CDR2 SQIVND (reference sequence).

The gene calls are TRBV4-3 and TRBJ2-3, with TRBD2 matching 7 bases. The V and J ends lost 0 bases and 6 bases, in that order; junction bases with no gene match: 12. This CDR3 is built from 17 residues. The germline V gene has CDR1 LGHNA and CDR2 YSLEER. In DNA, the CDR3 is TGCGCCAGCAGCCAAGAACGGGATGGGGGGGTTTGGGATACGCAGTATTTT. It translates to CASSQERDGGVWDTQYF.

The chain recombines TRBV2 with TRBJ1-1; no definite D call. V was trimmed by 7 bases and J by 2 bases, leaving 14 bases between them. The germline gives CDR1 SNHLY, CDR2 FYNNEI. The CDR3 is made up of 14 amino acids. The CDR3 region has the DNA TGTGCCAGCAATTCACAGACTACTAACACTGAAGCTTTCTTT. Its translation: CASNSQTTNTEAFF.

The V gene is TRBV2, the J gene TRBJ2-7; unclear D gene. This CDR3 has 11 residues. V was pared by 6 bases and J by 6 bases, with 9 bases between. Germline V lookup: CDR1 SNHLY, CDR2 FYNNEI. The CDR3 bases are TGTGCCAGCAGCCTAGTCCCCGAGCAGTACTTC. Protein product: CASSLVPEQYF.

The rearrangement links TRBV7-8 to TRBJ2-5; D remains ambiguous. Trimming removed 3 bases at V and 4 bases at J, with 12 bases between. Germline lookup yields CDR1 SGHVS and CDR2 FQNEAQ. The CDR3 length is 14 residues. The DNA for the CDR3 is TGTGCCAGCAGCTTCGCCCGGGTCGGAGAGACCCAGTACTTC. Amino acid sequence: CASSFARVGETQYF.

V gene TRBV10-3 combines with J gene TRBJ1-5, with 8 bases identical to TRBD1. From germline, CDR1 is ENHRY and CDR2 SYGVKD. V lost 4 bases to trimming and J lost 5 bases; unmatched junction nucleotides: 4. The CDR3 sequence is 14 residues long. The CDR3 here is CAISVDREYQPQHF. CDR3 coding DNA: TGTGCCATCAGTGTGGACAGGGAGTATCAGCCCCAGCATTTT.